This T cell receptor beta chain came from a study of lymphopenia after photon versus proton radiotherapy. Study outcomes and limitations: Relative stability marked proton patients; photon patients lost diversity and naive cells. Oligoclonal CD8+ Temra expansion after nadir drove photon patients' diversity drop. Better survival with proton therapy was suggested as possible, not demonstrated.

Germline lookup yields CDR1 SGHDT and CDR2 YYEEEE. V was cut by 4 bases and J by 1 base, with 11 bases left in between. The CDR3 contains 14 residues. Some clones are missing from TCRdb's copy, which holds only in-frame ones; the method was immunoSEQ multiplex PCR. This sample has roughly 41,000 clones, with about 83% found just once. As for this clone: Its antigen is currently unknown.

The TCR comes from a man between 45 and 60 years old with gastric cancer. Specimen: peripheral blood, collected from a patient treated with photon-based radiotherapy. J is TRBJ1-1 and V is TRBV5-6, with D possibly TRBD1 on 5 matching bases. CDR3 in amino acids: CASSPWGGNTEAFF. In DNA, the CDR3 is TGTGCCAGCAGCCCTTGGGGGGGGAACACTGAAGCTTTCTTT.